This TCR beta chain was observed in a study of CD8+CD57+ T cells in acquired aplastic anemia. V shed 8 bases, J shed 0 bases, and the junction held 10 bases outside the gene matches. CDR1 and CDR2 from the germline V gene are LNHDA and SQIVND (reference sequence). This CDR3 contains 17 residues. All sequencing subjects had displayed CD8+CD57+ cell expansion on flow cytometry. The study profiled TCR beta VDJ and CDR3 using genomic DNA as template. A single record per CDR3 protein comes from TCRdb applying MiXCR to the reads. The sample has over 150,000 distinct CDR3 sequences, 50% to 65% seen once. The sequenced material came from sorted CD4+, CD8+, or CD8+CD57+ T cells (not recorded which) from PBMCs. This clonotype was obtained from a human donor with aplastic anemia. V usage is TRBV19 and J usage is TRBJ2-3, with 11 bases aligning to TRBD1. The DNA of the CDR3 is TGTGCCAGTGAAAGCCTCGGGACAGGGGGTAGCACAGATACGCAGTATTTT. This encodes CASESLGTGGSTDTQYF. Full variable domain (rest looked up from reference TRBV19 and TRBJ2-3): DGGITQSPKYLFRKEGQNVTLSCEQNLNHDAMYWYRQDPGQGLRLIYYSQIVNDFQKGDIAEGYSVSREKKESFPLTVTSAQKNPTAFYLCASESLGTGGSTDTQYFGPGTRLTVL.